The 10 T cell receptor beta chains reported below all come from one sample, sequenced in a study of cytomegalovirus exposure and HLA in healthy donors (dated 2017 in TCRdb). The protocol used for the library was the immunoSEQ multiplex PCR assay. A mixture of 60 forward primers for TCR Vbeta segments and 13 reverse primers for TCR Jbeta segments was used in the multiplex PCR. The immuneACCESS repertoire file appears here via TCRdb, limited to in-frame rearrangements. These files lack a portion of the clones; in checked studies, under half of the deficit traces to unresolved V genes, and the cause of the others is not known. The sample table holds fewer than 150,000 clones, of which roughly four fifths were seen once. The ten most abundant clones make up over 2% of the sample. The source material was PBMCs. These receptors came from a man younger than 45 in good health and CMV-seronegative.

J is TRBJ2-3 and V is TRBV6-4, with TRBD2 matching over 9 bases. CDR1 is MRHNA, CDR2 SNTAGT, per germline. V trimming: 5 bases; J trimming: 5 bases; junction bases outside the gene matches: 2. There are 13 residues in the CDR3. In nucleotides, the CDR3 is TGTGCCAGCAGTCTACTAGCGGGAGATACGCAGTATTTT. Amino acids: CASSLLAGDTQYF.

V gene TRBV6-1 combines with J gene TRBJ2-7; D gene ambiguous. CDR3 size: 14 residues. V was clipped by 6 bases and J by 0 bases, with 12 bases between them. Germline CDR1 and CDR2: MNHNS and SASEGT. CDR3 region: CASRAPGGSYEQYF. The CDR3 bases are TGTGCCAGCAGGGCCCCGGGTGGCTCCTACGAGCAGTACTTC.

The chain links TRBV6-1 to TRBJ2-7, with 7 bases aligning to TRBD1. The CDR3 runs 12 residues. Germline CDR1 MNHNS, CDR2 SASEGT. The J segment lost 5 bases and the V segment lost 8 bases, leaving 6 bases of the junction unmatched. As DNA, the CDR3 is TGTGCCAGCGGGGACAGTGCAAACGAGCAGTACTTC. Its protein is CASGDSANEQYF.

The chain combines TRBV6-5 with TRBJ2-1; 12 bases are a match to TRBD2. CDR1 and CDR2 (germline): MNHEY, SVGAGI. The CDR3 is made up of 15 amino acids. V shed 6 bases, J shed 4 bases, and the junction held 4 bases outside the gene matches. CDR3 residues: CASRPGLAGYNEQFF. In nucleotides, the CDR3 is TGTGCCAGCAGGCCTGGACTAGCGGGATACAATGAGCAGTTCTTC.

This clone showed up just once. The chain employs TRBV6-5 and TRBJ2-5; D unresolved. V lost 5 bases and J 0 bases, leaving 10 bases between the germline ends. The CDR3 loop spans 14 amino acids. Germline-derived CDR1 and CDR2 are MNHEY and SVGAGI. CDR3 DNA sequence: TGTGCCAGCAGTCTTACAGTGAACCAAGAGACCCAGTACTTC. This translates into CASSLTVNQETQYF.

This clone appeared a single time. The rearrangement joins TRBV7-2 to TRBJ2-3; perhaps TRBD1 as D (5 bases). V was shortened by 5 bases and J by 4 bases, with 10 bases between the two germline ends. The germline V gene has CDR1 SGHTA and CDR2 FQGNSA. The CDR3 consists of 13 residues. CDR3 in DNA: TGTGCCAGCAGCAAACAAGGGGCAGATACGCAGTATTTT. This gives the protein CASSKQGADTQYF.

For the CDR3, the DNA is TGCGCCAGCAGCCCGCGGGACAGGGGTGTCACAGATACGCAGTATTTT. This sequence encodes CASSPRDRGVTDTQYF. V is TRBV4-1 and J is TRBJ2-3; 10 nucleotides align to TRBD1. Germline loops: CDR1 MGHRA, CDR2 YSYEKL. V lost 4 bases to trimming and J lost 2 bases; unmatched junction nucleotides: 6. This CDR3 comprises 16 residues.

This clone was counted a few times. The chain recombines TRBV19 with TRBJ2-7, with 7 bases fitting TRBD2. The CDR3 runs to 14 residues. Germline values: CDR1 LNHDA, CDR2 SQIVND (reference sequence). V lost 6 bases to trimming and J lost 7 bases; unmatched junction nucleotides: 12. CDR3: CASSPRGGKVEQYF. The CDR3 nucleotides are TGTGCCAGTAGCCCTCGGGGAGGGAAAGTTGAGCAGTACTTC.

The genes are TRBV28 and TRBJ1-2, with TRBD1 as a possible D gene (6 bases). V was cut by 6 bases and J by 3 bases, with 17 bases left in between. Looked up from germline, CDR1 is MDHEN and CDR2 is SYDVKM. There are 15 residues in the CDR3. CDR3 DNA: TGTGCCAGCAGGATCGCAGGGGACGGCGACTATGGCTACACCTTC. Translation: CASRIAGDGDYGYTF.

The chain carries TRBV19 and TRBJ2-3, with a weak D call TRBD2 (6 bases). With 1 base removed from V and 0 bases from J, the gap between germline ends came to 8 bases. CDR1 and CDR2 (germline): LNHDA, SQIVND (reference sequence). The length of the CDR3 is 15 residues. The CDR3 loop is CASSIGGRSTDTQYF. The CDR3 nucleotides are TGTGCCAGTAGTATAGGAGGGAGGAGCACAGATACGCAGTATTTT. The full variable domain, rest sourced from reference TRBV19 and TRBJ2-3, is DGGITQSPKYLFRKEGQNVTLSCEQNLNHDAMYWYRQDPGQGLRLIYYSQIVNDFQKGDIAEGYSVSREKKESFPLTVTSAQKNPTAFYLCASSIGGRSTDTQYFGPGTRLTVL.